In this sample, the clone carrying this T cell receptor beta chain turned up a few times. The sample carries other DNA sequences with the same CDR3. Enrolment of Seattle patients took place during active infection, and they were followed longitudinally. The V end lost 3 bases, the J end lost 3 bases, and 7 bases lay between the germline ends. The germline V gene encodes CDR1 SGHRS and CDR2 YFSETQ. The CDR3 is made up of 12 amino acids. The entry originates in a study of blood T cell repertoires in COVID-19. Study in general: PBMCs, B-cell-depleted T cells, or T cells provided the cDNA or gDNA that made up the material.

In the study's own analysis: Using reference gene primer amplification, nucleated cell counts were estimated. Generated by immunoSEQ multiplex PCR, the TCRdb table keeps only in-frame clones and is missing some. V, J and clone size were drawn from that table, and D and trimming were deduced from the DNA. This table holds some 270,000 clones, roughly 80% found once. Sequencing used peripheral blood. The origin of this receptor is a person in their 70s with COVID-19, enrolled during active disease. This chain connects TRBV5-1 to TRBJ2-7; possibly TRBD1 for D (6 bases). The CDR3 bases are TGCGCCAGCAGCTCGGACAGCTACGAGCAGTACTTC. This sequence encodes CASSSDSYEQYF.